This TCR beta chain was retrieved from a study of blood T cell repertoires in COVID-19. Overall study context: COVID-19 samples, acute and convalescent, were from the United States, Italy and Spain. Sample material is recorded as cDNA or gDNA derived from T cells, B-cell-depleted T cells, or PBMCs.

From germline, CDR1 is SNHLY and CDR2 FYNNEI. Germline trimming cut 5 bases from V and 1 base from J; bases unmatched to any gene: 5. The CDR3 length is 15 residues. Clones were read by immunoSEQ multiplex PCR, and TCRdb kept only the in-frame ones, dropping some. The sample holds some 210,000 clones, roughly 86% seen once. This chain connects TRBV2 to TRBJ2-4; 7 nucleotides agree with TRBD1. The sample consisted of peripheral blood. The receptor was derived from a woman in her 70s with active or convalescent COVID-19. The CDR3, as DNA: TGTGCCAGCAGTTCGGACAGGTCTGCCAAAAACATTCAGTACTTC. It codes for CASSSDRSAKNIQYF.